This section outlines one TCR beta chain sequence together with its context. This entry comes from a study of blood T cells in healthy people across ages. The CDR3 is 14 amino acids. Between the trimmed V and J ends, which lost 11 bases and 3 bases, there was a span of 18 bases. CDR1 and CDR2 (germline): SEHNR, FQNEAQ (reference sequence). Next came a second PCR, run for about 7 to 12 cycles, which used a sample-barcoded 5' primer along with a J-beta primer mix. TCRdb fed the 5' RACE reads into MiXCR, producing one record per CDR3 protein. The repertoire consists of roughly 800,000 distinct CDR3 sequences, with roughly 25% occurring once and the leading ten covering 2.5% to 3.5%. The sample also formed part of further work on T cells of mothers and their children.

The chain combines TRBV7-9 with TRBJ2-3; perhaps D is TRBD1 or TRBD2 (5 bases each). Sequenced sample: blood. The sequence derives from a boy younger than 18 in good health. The CDR3 DNA sequence: TGTGCCGGAGTCCTGGGACCGGGGACAGATACGCAGTATTTT. Amino acid sequence: CAGVLGPGTDTQYF.